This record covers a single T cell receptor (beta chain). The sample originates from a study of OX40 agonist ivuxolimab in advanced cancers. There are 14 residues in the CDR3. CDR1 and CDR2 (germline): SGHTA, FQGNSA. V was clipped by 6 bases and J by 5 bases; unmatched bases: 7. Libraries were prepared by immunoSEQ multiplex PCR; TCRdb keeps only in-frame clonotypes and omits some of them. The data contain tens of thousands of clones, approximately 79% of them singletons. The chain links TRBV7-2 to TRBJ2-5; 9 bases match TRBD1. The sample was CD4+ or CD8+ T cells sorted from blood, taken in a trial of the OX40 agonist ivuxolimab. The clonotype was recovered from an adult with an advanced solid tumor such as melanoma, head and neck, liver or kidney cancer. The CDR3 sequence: CASRWDRDGETQYF. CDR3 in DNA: TGTGCCAGCAGATGGGACAGGGACGGGGAGACCCAGTACTTC. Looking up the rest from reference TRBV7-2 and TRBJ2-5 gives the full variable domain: GAGVSQSPSNKVTEKGKDVELRCDPISGHTALYWYRQSLGQGLEFLIYFQGNSAPDKSGLPSDRFSAERTGGSVSTLTIQRTQQEDSAVYLCASRWDRDGETQYFGPGTRLLVL.